The clone carrying this T cell receptor (beta chain) was counted at least ten times. A primer matching the constant region was used to make TCR beta cDNA from 450 to 550 ng of total RNA. Three nested multiplex PCR rounds of slightly modified ARM-PCR generated TCR beta libraries. Each of the first two PCR rounds ran approximately 9 cycles with TRBV1-TRBV30 forward and C-beta reverse primers. TCRdb recomputed calls from the multiplex PCR reads with MiXCR, one row per CDR3 protein. This table has some 120,000 distinct CDR3 sequences, 60% to 75% appearing once. Between roughly 17 and 31 mg of unsorted bulk tissue served as the source from which RNA and DNA were co-extracted. The sample belongs to a study of tumor-infiltrating lymphocytes in primary liver carcinoma. The V gene end was trimmed by 3 bases and the J gene end by 9 bases; junction bases not matched to a gene: 6. CDR1 and CDR2 (germline): LGHNA, YNFKEQ. The CDR3 is 16 amino acids.

The chain recombines TRBV4-2 with TRBJ2-1, with 15 bases aligning to TRBD2. Sequences were obtained from liver tumor tissue from sampling region 3. This sample's subset: tumor region T3, left-lateral pole. This TCR came from a woman in her fifties or sixties with primary liver carcinoma and hepatitis B virus infection. The CDR3 spells CASSQPGLAGGGEQFF. In nucleotides, the CDR3 is TGTGCCAGCAGCCAGCCGGGACTAGCGGGAGGTGGTGAGCAGTTCTTC.